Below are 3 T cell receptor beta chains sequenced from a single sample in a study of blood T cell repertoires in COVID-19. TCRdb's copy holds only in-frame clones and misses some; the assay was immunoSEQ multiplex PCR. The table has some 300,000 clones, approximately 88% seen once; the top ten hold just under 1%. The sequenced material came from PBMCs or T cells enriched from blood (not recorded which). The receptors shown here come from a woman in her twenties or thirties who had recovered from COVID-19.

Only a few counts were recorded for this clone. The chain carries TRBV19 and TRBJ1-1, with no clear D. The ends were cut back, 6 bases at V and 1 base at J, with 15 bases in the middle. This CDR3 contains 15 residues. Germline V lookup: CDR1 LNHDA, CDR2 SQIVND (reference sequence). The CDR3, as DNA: TGTGCCAGTAGAATGAGGGTATCGGGGAACACTGAAGCTTTCTTT. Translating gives CASRMRVSGNTEAFF.

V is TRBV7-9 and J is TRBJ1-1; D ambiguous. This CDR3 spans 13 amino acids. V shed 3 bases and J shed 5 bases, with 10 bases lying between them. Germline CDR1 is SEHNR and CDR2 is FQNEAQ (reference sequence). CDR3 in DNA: TGTGCCAGCAGCTTGTCCACGGGTACTGAAGCTTTCTTT. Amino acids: CASSLSTGTEAFF.

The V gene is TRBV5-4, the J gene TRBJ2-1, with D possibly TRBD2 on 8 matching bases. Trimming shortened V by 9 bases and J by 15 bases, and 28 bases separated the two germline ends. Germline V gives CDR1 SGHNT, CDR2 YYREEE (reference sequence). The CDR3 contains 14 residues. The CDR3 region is CATRRAGGTQGGFF. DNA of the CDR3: TGTGCCACCCGTCGGGCGGGAGGCACCCAGGGGGGGTTCTTC.